These T cell receptor beta chains were read from a single sample in a study of shared clonotypes between healthy human individuals. Sequencing was performed with immunoSEQ multiplex PCR; in TCRdb, only in-frame clones are kept and a portion is missing. The table records about 2 million clones, around 95% of them present only once. Input material: naive CD4+ T cells sorted from blood. These receptors originate from a man in his late teens or twenties in good health. The CDR3 runs from the conserved cysteine through the conserved F or W. The D gene is left open where the match is weak. Expanded clones are given a class, and other clones once, few, many or no size at all.

>TRBJ1-2|.|.|TRBV14
CASSQVARDGYTF
TGTGCCAGCAGCCAAGTTGCCCGAGATGGCTACACCTTC
>TRBJ1-2|TRBD1|.|TRBV12-5
CASGLVRTGDGYTF
TGTGCTAGTGGTTTGGTTAGGACAGGGGATGGCTACACCTTC
>TRBJ1-1|.|once|TRBV6-6
CASSYHGENTEAFF
TGTGCCAGCAGTTACCATGGCGAGAACACTGAAGCTTTCTTT
>TRBJ1-1|.|.|TRBV27
CASSLYILPTTEAFF
TGTGCCAGCAGTTTATACATTCTACCCACCACTGAAGCTTTCTTT
>TRBJ1-1|.|.|TRBV6-5
CASSRVRQNTEAFF
TGTGCCAGCAGTAGGGTGCGTCAGAACACTGAAGCTTTCTTT
>TRBJ1-6|.|.|TRBV6-5
CASSYLEQLGNSPLHF
TGTGCCAGCAGTTACCTCGAGCAACTTGGAAATTCACCCCTCCACTTT
>TRBJ2-1|.|.|TRBV12-5
CASAPDPREQFF
TGTGCTAGTGCCCCGGACCCCCGTGAGCAGTTCTTC
>TRBJ1-1|.|.|TRBV7-9
CASSPGQILNTEAFF
TGTGCCAGCAGCCCAGGACAGATATTGAACACTGAAGCTTTCTTT
>TRBJ2-7|TRBD2|.|TRBV5-1
CASSLEGPGLAREQYF
TGCGCCAGCAGCTTGGAAGGGCCGGGACTAGCAAGGGAGCAGTACTTC
>TRBJ2-2|.|.|TRBV28
CASSLLAGELFF
TGTGCCAGCAGTTTATTGGCCGGGGAGCTGTTTTTT
>TRBJ1-4|.|.|TRBV7-9
CASSLGGTTNEKLFF
TGTGCCAGCAGCTTAGGGGGGACAACTAATGAAAAACTGTTTTTT